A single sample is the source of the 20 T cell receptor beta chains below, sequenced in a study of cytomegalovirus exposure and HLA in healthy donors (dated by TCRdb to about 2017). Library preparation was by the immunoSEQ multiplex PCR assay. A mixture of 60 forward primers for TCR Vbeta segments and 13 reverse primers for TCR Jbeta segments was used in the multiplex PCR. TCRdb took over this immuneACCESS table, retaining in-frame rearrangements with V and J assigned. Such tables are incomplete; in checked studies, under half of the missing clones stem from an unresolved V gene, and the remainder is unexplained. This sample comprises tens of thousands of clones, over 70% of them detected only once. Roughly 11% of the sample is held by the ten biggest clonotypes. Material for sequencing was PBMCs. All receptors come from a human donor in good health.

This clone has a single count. CDR3 DNA sequence: TGCGCCAGCTCTAAAAGCGGGAGGGGCGAGCAGTACTTC. It codes for CASSKSGRGEQYF. The chain couples TRBV10-1 to TRBJ2-7, with 10 nucleotides matching TRBD2. The ends lost 8 bases at V and 6 bases at J; junction bases unmatched: 7. Germline V gene sequence: CDR1 WNHNN, CDR2 SYGVQD (reference sequence). The CDR3 runs to 13 residues.

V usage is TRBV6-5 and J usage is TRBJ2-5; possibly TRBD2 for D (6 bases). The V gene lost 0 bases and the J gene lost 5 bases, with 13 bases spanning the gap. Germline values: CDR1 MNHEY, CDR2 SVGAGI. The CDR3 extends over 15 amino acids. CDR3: CASSYSGSRGETQYF. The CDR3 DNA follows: TGTGCCAGCAGTTACTCCGGGAGTCGAGGGGAGACCCAGTACTTC.

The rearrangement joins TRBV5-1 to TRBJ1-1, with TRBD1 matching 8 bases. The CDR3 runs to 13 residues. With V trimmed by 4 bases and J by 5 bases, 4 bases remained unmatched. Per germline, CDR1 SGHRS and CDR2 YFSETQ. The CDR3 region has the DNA TGCGCCAGCAGCATTCGGACAGGGACTGAAGCTTTCTTT. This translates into CASSIRTGTEAFF. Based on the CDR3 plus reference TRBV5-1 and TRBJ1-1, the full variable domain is KAGVTQTPRYLIKTRGQQVTLSCSPISGHRSVSWYQQTPGQGLQFLFEYFSETQRNKGNFPGRFSGRQFSNSRSEMNVSTLELGDSALYLCASSIRTGTEAFFGQGTRLTVV.

The CDR3 DNA sequence: TGCGCCAGCAGCTTGGGAATTAGCTCCTACGAGCAGTACTTC. It encodes CASSLGISSYEQYF. The chain is built from TRBV5-1 and TRBJ2-7; D gene ambiguous. This CDR3 comprises 14 residues. The germline gives CDR1 SGHRS, CDR2 YFSETQ. V was shortened by 0 bases and J by 0 bases, with 7 bases between the two germline ends.

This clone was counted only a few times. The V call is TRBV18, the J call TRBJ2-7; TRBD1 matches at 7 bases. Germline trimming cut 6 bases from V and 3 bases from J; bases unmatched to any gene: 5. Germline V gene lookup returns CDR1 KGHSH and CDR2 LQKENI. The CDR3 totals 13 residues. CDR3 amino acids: CASSSGQHYEQYF. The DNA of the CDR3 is TGTGCCAGCTCGTCGGGACAGCACTACGAGCAGTACTTC.

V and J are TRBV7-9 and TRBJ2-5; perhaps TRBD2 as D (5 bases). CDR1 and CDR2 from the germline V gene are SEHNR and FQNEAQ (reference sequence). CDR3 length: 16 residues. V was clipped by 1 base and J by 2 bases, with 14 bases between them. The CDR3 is CASSLVEGRAQETQYF. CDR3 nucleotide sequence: TGTGCCAGCAGCTTAGTTGAGGGAAGAGCGCAAGAGACCCAGTACTTC.

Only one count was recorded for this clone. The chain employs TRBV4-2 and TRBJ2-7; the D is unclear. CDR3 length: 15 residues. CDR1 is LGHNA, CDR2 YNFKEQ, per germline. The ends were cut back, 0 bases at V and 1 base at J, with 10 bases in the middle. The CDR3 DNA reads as TGTGCCAGCAGCCAAGAATTAGTAGATTCCTACGAGCAGTACTTC. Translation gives CASSQELVDSYEQYF.

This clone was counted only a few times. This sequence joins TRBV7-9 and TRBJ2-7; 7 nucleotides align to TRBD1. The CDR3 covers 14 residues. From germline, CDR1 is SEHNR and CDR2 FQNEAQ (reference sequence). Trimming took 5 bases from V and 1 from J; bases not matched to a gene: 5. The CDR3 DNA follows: TGTGCCAGCAGCGACAGGGTCCGGTCCTACGAGCAGTACTTC. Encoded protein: CASSDRVRSYEQYF. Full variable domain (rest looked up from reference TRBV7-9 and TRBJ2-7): DTGVSQNPRHKITKRGQNVTFRCDPISEHNRLYWYRQTLGQGPEFLTYFQNEAQLEKSRLLSDRFSAERPKGSFSTLEIQRTEQGDSAMYLCASSDRVRSYEQYFGPGTRLTVT.

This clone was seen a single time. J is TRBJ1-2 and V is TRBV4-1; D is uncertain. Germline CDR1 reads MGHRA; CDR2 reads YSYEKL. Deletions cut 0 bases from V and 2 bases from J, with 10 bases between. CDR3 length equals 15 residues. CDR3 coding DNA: TGCGCCAGCAGCCAAGACTATCGTGAAAACTATGGCTACACCTTC. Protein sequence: CASSQDYRENYGYTF.

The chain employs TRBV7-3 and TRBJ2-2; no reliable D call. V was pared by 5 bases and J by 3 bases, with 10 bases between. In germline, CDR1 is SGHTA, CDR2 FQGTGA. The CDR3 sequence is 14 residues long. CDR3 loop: CASSRRGDTGELFF. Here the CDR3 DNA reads TGTGCCAGCAGCCGTAGAGGAGACACCGGGGAGCTGTTTTTT.

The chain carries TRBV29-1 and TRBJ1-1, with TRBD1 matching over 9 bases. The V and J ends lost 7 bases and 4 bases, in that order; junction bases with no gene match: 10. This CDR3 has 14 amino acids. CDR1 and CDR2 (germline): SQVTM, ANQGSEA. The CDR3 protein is CSAGQGTRGTEAFF. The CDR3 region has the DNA TGCAGCGCCGGACAGGGGACCCGGGGCACTGAAGCTTTCTTT.

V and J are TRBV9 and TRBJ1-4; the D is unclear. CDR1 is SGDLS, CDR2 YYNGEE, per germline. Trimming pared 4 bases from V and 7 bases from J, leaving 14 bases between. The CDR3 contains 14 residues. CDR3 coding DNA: TGTGCCAGCAGCCCTGAGGGCAGTAGTGAAAAACTGTTTTTT. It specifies CASSPEGSSEKLFF.

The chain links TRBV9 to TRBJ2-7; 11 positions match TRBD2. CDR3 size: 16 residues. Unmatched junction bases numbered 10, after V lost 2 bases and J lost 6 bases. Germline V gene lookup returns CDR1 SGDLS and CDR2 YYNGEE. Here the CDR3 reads CASSVTSGGPLSEQYF. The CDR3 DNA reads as TGTGCCAGCAGCGTTACTAGCGGGGGCCCCCTGAGCGAGCAGTACTTC.

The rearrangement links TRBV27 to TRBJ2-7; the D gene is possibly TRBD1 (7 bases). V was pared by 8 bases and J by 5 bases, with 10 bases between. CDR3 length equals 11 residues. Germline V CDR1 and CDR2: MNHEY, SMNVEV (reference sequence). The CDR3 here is CASQGGHEQYF. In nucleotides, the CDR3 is TGTGCCAGCCAGGGGGGCCACGAGCAGTACTTC.

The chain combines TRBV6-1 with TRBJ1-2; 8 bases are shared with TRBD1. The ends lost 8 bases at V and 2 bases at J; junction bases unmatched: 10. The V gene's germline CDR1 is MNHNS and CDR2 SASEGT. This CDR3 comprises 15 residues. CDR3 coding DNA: TGTGCCAGCTCCGGGACAGGCATACTGAACTATGGCTACACCTTC. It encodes CASSGTGILNYGYTF.

The CDR3 DNA sequence: TGTGCCAGCAGCTTAACACAGGGGGGAGAGACCCAGTACTTC. Translation gives CASSLTQGGETQYF. The chain links TRBV5-6 to TRBJ2-5, with TRBD1 matching over 8 bases. This CDR3 has 14 amino acids. The germline CDR1 and CDR2 sequences are SGHDT and YYEEEE. V lost 2 bases, J lost 4 bases, and 4 bases stayed unmatched. The complete variable domain, with remaining parts taken from reference TRBV5-6 and TRBJ2-5, reads DAGVTQSPTHLIKTRGQQVTLRCSPKSGHDTVSWYQQALGQGPQFIFQYYEEEERQRGNFPDRFSGHQFPNYSSELNVNALLLGDSALYLCASSLTQGGETQYFGPGTRLLVL.

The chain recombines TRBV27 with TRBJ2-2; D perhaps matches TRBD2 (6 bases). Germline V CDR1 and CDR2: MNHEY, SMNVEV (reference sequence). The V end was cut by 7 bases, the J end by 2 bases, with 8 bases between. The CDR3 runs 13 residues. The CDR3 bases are TGTGCCAGCATAGCGGTTAACACCGGGGAGCTGTTTTTT. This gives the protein CASIAVNTGELFF.

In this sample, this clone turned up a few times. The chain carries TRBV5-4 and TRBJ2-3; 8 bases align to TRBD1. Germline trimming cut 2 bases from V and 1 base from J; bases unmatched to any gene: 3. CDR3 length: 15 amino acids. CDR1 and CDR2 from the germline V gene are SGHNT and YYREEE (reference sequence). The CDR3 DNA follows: TGTGCCAGCAGCTTTAAGACAGGGGGCACAGATACGCAGTATTTT. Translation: CASSFKTGGTDTQYF.

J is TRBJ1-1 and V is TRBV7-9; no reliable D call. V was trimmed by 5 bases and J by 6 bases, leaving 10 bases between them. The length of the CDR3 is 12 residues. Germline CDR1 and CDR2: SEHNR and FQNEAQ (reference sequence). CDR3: CASSLIGAEAFF. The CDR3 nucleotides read TGTGCCAGCAGCCTGATCGGGGCTGAAGCTTTCTTT. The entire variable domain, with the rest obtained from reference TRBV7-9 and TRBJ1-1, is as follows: DTGVSQNPRHKITKRGQNVTFRCDPISEHNRLYWYRQTLGQGPEFLTYFQNEAQLEKSRLLSDRFSAERPKGSFSTLEIQRTEQGDSAMYLCASSLIGAEAFFGQGTRLTVV.

The CDR3 bases are TGCAGCCACGGGTATGGGGAGACCCAGTACTTC. It translates to CSHGYGETQYF. V and J are TRBV29-1 and TRBJ2-5; D gene uncertain. The V end lost 8 bases, the J end lost 5 bases, and 12 bases lay between the germline ends. Germline assignment: CDR1 SQVTM and CDR2 ANQGSEA. The CDR3 runs 11 residues.